These 6 T cell receptor beta chains came from one sample sequenced in a study of T cell repertoires in cytomegalovirus infection (dated 2019 in TCRdb). Sequencer: Illumina HiSeq 1500. TCRdb trimmed the raw reads at Q25, called clones with MiXCR and kept productive beta chains. Each CDR3 protein gets just one entry, which takes the most common genes and DNA from the rows behind it. For this sample the table gives 250,000 to 300,000 distinct CDR3 sequences, of which 9.1% were detected only once. The ten largest account for about 16% of the sample. Sequenced: PBMCs. All receptors come from a human donor in good health (CMV status not recorded). Some clones in this sample may be carry-over from other donors' samples.

This clonotype has more than one count but fewer than ten. V usage is TRBV6-2 or TRBV6-3 and J usage is TRBJ1-6; perhaps TRBD1 as D (6 bases). CDR3 length: 15 residues. V was cut by 6 bases and J by 5 bases, with 14 bases left in between. Germline-derived CDR1 and CDR2 are MNHEY and SVGEGT. The CDR3: CASSLDRSDNSPLHF. In DNA, the CDR3 is TGTGCCAGCAGCCTCGACAGGTCGGATAATTCACCCCTCCACTTT.

The table lists this clonotype with many counts. V is TRBV7-2 and J is TRBJ1-1; 7 bases match TRBD1. Germline V lookup: CDR1 SGHTA, CDR2 FQGNSA. This CDR3 contains 16 residues. The V segment lost 3 bases and the J segment 0 bases; nucleotides outside the gene matches: 7. The CDR3, as DNA: TGTGCCAGCAGCTTCCCTACGGGACAGATGAACACTGAAGCTTTCTTT. This encodes CASSFPTGQMNTEAFF.

This clonotype was seen ten or more times. The rearrangement joins TRBV7-2 to TRBJ2-7; no definite D call. Trimming left V 4 bases short and J 3 bases short, with 7 bases between. Germline V gene sequence: CDR1 SGHTA, CDR2 FQGNSA. This CDR3 has 12 amino acids. The chain's CDR3 is CASSSNLYEQYF. For the CDR3, the DNA is TGTGCCAGCAGCTCGAATCTCTACGAGCAGTACTTC.

This clonotype was seen repeatedly, ten times or more. The V gene is TRBV19, the J gene TRBJ1-1; D possibly corresponds to TRBD1 (6 bases). The V and J ends lost 7 bases and 5 bases respectively, with 11 bases between them. The CDR3 length is 12 residues. CDR1 and CDR2 (germline): LNHDA, SQIVND (reference sequence). DNA for the CDR3: TGTGCCAGTATTCAGGGGACAACTGAAGCTTTCTTT. This translates into CASIQGTTEAFF. The variable domain in full, completed from reference TRBV19 and TRBJ1-1, reads DGGITQSPKYLFRKEGQNVTLSCEQNLNHDAMYWYRQDPGQGLRLIYYSQIVNDFQKGDIAEGYSVSREKKESFPLTVTSAQKNPTAFYLCASIQGTTEAFFGQGTRLTVV.

V gene TRBV11-2 combines with J gene TRBJ1-2; 8 bases agree with TRBD1. This CDR3 contains 14 residues. Germline trimming cut 5 bases from V and 6 bases from J; bases unmatched to any gene: 8. Germline CDR1 SGHAT, CDR2 FQNNGV. The CDR3 loop is CASSALQGGHGYTF. The DNA for the CDR3 is TGTGCCAGCAGCGCCCTACAGGGGGGCCATGGCTACACCTTC. Full variable domain (remainder filled in from reference TRBV11-2 and TRBJ1-2): EAGVAQSPRYKIIEKRQSVAFWCNPISGHATLYWYQQILGQGPKLLIQFQNNGVVDDSQLPKDRFSAERLKGVDSTLKIQPAKLEDSAVYLCASSALQGGHGYTFGSGTRLTVV.

There are many counts of this clonotype. The V gene is TRBV12-3 or TRBV12-4, the J gene TRBJ2-3; D may correspond to TRBD1 or TRBD2 (5 bases each). This CDR3 spans 14 amino acids. V gave up 0 bases and J gave up 9 bases, with 13 bases separating them. The CDR3 reads CASSLAGPRTTQYF. The CDR3 nucleotides are TGTGCCAGCAGTTTAGCGGGACCCCGTACGACGCAGTATTTT.